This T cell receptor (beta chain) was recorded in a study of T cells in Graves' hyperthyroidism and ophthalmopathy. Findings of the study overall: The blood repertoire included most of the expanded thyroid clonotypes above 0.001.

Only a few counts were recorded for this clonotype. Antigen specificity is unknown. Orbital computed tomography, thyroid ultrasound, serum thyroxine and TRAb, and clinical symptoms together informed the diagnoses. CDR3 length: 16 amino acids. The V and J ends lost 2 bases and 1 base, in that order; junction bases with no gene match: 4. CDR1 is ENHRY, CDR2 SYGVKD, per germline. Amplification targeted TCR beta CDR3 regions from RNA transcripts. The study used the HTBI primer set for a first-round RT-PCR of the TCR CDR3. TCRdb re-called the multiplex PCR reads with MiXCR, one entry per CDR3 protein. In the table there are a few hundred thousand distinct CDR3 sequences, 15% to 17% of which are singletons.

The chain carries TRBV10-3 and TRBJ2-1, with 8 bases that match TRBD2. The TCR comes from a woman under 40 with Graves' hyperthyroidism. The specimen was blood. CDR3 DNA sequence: TGTGCCATCAGTGAGGTAGCGGGACCTTCCTACAATGAGCAGTTCTTC. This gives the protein CAISEVAGPSYNEQFF.